The 9 T cell receptor beta chains reported below all come from one sample, sequenced in a study of OX40 agonist ivuxolimab in advanced cancers. Repertoires were generated with immunoSEQ multiplex PCR, while TCRdb's copy carries only in-frame clones and drops some. The repertoire consists of over 50,000 clones, with 70% to 90% occurring once and the leading ten covering 15% to 20%. The source was CD4+ or CD8+ T cells sorted from blood, collected in a trial of the OX40 agonist ivuxolimab. The origin of the receptors is an adult with an advanced solid tumor such as melanoma, head and neck, liver or kidney cancer.

The gene calls are TRBV5-2 and TRBJ2-1; TRBD1, as called in the table, went unchecked against the DNA. TRBV5-2 is labeled a pseudogene. The CDR3 consists of 14 residues. Here the CDR3 reads CASSLAHRDDEQFF. CDR3 DNA: TGTGCCAGCAGCTTAGCCCACAGGGACGATGAGCAGTTCTTC.

This rearrangement joins TRBV7-3 to TRBJ2-1; 12 bases align to TRBD2. Germline V gene sequence: CDR1 SGHTA, CDR2 FQGTGA. The CDR3 consists of 14 residues. The trim removed 2 bases at V and 7 bases at J, leaving 0 bases unmatched. The CDR3 DNA sequence: TGTGCCAGCAGCTTAGGGACTAGCGGGAATGAGCAGTTCTTC. It is translated as CASSLGTSGNEQFF.

The chain employs TRBV7-2 and TRBJ1-2, with D possibly being TRBD1 (5 bases). There are 10 residues in the CDR3. Germline V gives CDR1 SGHTA, CDR2 FQGNSA. In DNA form, the CDR3 reads TGTGTGGGGGTCGACTATGGCTACACCTTC. Translation gives CVGVDYGYTF. The entire variable domain, with the rest obtained from reference TRBV7-2 and TRBJ1-2, is as follows: GAGVSQSPSNKVTEKGKDVELRCDPISGHTALYWYRQSLGQGLEFLIYFQGNSAPDKSGLPSDRFSAERTGGSVSTLTIQRTQQEDSAVYLCVGVDYGYTFGSGTRLTVV.

This rearrangement joins TRBV11-3 to TRBJ2-1, with D perhaps TRBD2 (6 bases). V lost 5 bases to trimming and J lost 6 bases, with 14 bases between them. From germline, CDR1 is SGHNT and CDR2 YENEEA. The CDR3 runs to 14 residues. The CDR3 DNA reads TGTGCCAGCAGCGATCGGGGGTCCCTCAATGAGCAGTTCTTC. Translating gives CASSDRGSLNEQFF.

The rearrangement links TRBV27 to TRBJ2-3; D is unclear. CDR3 length: 13 amino acids. V dropped 0 bases and J dropped 4 bases, with 5 bases sitting between them. Germline V gene data show CDR1 as MNHEY and CDR2 as SMNVEV (reference sequence). The CDR3 nucleotides read TGTGCCAGCAGTTTATCGTTCCCAGATACGCAGTATTTT. Protein: CASSLSFPDTQYF.

This clone was recorded only once. As DNA, the CDR3 is TGCAGCGTGGATCCAGGGCAAGCTAACTATGGCTACACCTTC. Translated: CSVDPGQANYGYTF. This chain joins TRBV29-1 and TRBJ1-2; the D gene is possibly TRBD1 (5 bases). Trimming stripped 6 bases from V and 0 bases from J, with 14 bases between. This CDR3 is built from 14 residues. The germline V gene encodes CDR1 SQVTM and CDR2 ANQGSEA.

This chain uses TRBV6-5 with TRBJ1-3; D is possibly TRBD1 (5 bases). V dropped 0 bases and J dropped 2 bases, with 11 bases sitting between them. The germline V gene has CDR1 MNHEY and CDR2 SVGAGI. The CDR3 is 16 amino acids. DNA of the CDR3: TGTGCCAGCAGTTACTCGCAGGGAGAGGCTGGAAACACCATATATTTT. As protein: CASSYSQGEAGNTIYF.

This clone appeared a single time. The rearrangement uses TRBV7-9 and TRBJ2-3, with D perhaps matching TRBD1 (8 bases). Trimming took 5 bases from V and 2 from J, leaving 20 bases between them. The CDR3 loop spans 17 amino acids. Germline assignment: CDR1 SEHNR and CDR2 FQNEAQ (reference sequence). This chain's CDR3 is CASSPATGEGHTDTQYF. CDR3 coding DNA: TGTGCCAGCAGCCCAGCGACAGGGGAGGGCCACACAGATACGCAGTATTTT. The complete variable domain, with remaining parts taken from reference TRBV7-9 and TRBJ2-3, reads DTGVSQNPRHKITKRGQNVTFRCDPISEHNRLYWYRQTLGQGPEFLTYFQNEAQLEKSRLLSDRFSAERPKGSFSTLEIQRTEQGDSAMYLCASSPATGEGHTDTQYFGPGTRLTVL.

CDR3 DNA sequence: TGTGCCAGCAGCTGGGGGCCCGGGAACGAGCAGTACTTC. Its protein is CASSWGPGNEQYF. V usage is TRBV5-8 and J usage is TRBJ2-7; possible D gene TRBD1, 6 bases. The CDR3 runs 13 residues. V was clipped by 3 bases and J by 5 bases, with 12 bases between them. Per germline, CDR1 SGHTS and CDR2 YDEGEE.